The clone carrying this T cell receptor beta chain was found a few times. No antigen is known for it. The V and J ends lost 9 bases and 4 bases, in that order; junction bases with no gene match: 6. There are 14 residues in the CDR3. Germline lookup yields CDR1 MNHEY and CDR2 SVGAGI. This entry is derived from a study of a mutant IDH1 vaccine in newly diagnosed glioma. Background on the study: Patients got their first vaccination 4-6 weeks after radiotherapy alone, or with temozolomide cycles.

Measured with immunoSEQ multiplex PCR; TCRdb has only the in-frame clones, and not every one. This table has about 56,000 clones, 75% appearing once. Time point denoted: week 47, end of study. In every dose of vaccine, 300 ug of mutant IDH1 20-mer peptide was given alongside topical imiquimod. This receptor was obtained from a man aged 45-60 years with glioma. V usage is TRBV6-5 and J usage is TRBJ1-5; TRBD1 aligns across 10 bases. The sample consisted of PBMCs, taken from a glioma patient whose treatment included an IDH1 peptide vaccine. The CDR3 here is CASRQGARNQPQHF. CDR3 nucleotides: TGTGCCAGTAGACAGGGGGCTAGGAATCAGCCCCAGCATTTT.